This T cell receptor (beta chain) was captured by sequencing in a study of HIV-infected patients and healthy controls. This clonotype has a handful of counts. The CDR3 extends over 15 amino acids. Deletions cut 0 bases from V and 2 bases from J, with 11 bases between. Germline CDR1 MNHEY, CDR2 SMNVEV (reference sequence). Alpha and beta constant-region primers primed reverse transcription of about 500 ng RNA. Using multiplexing indices, alpha and beta chain libraries were generated apart by chain-specific third strand synthesis. Each CDR3 protein is one row after TCRdb ran MiXCR on the 5' RACE reads. The sample includes about 14,000 distinct CDR3 sequences, 10% to 15% of them seen just once. Follow-up blood was drawn about 14 weeks, roughly three months, after antiretroviral therapy began. All unsorted peripheral T cells were captured because whole blood was used without fractionation.

The sequence was collected from an adult with HIV infection. The donor label of this sample is uncertain. This material consisted of blood, taken during antiretroviral therapy. J is TRBJ2-7 and V is TRBV27; the D gene is possibly TRBD1 (6 bases). In DNA form, the CDR3 reads TGTGCCAGCAGTTTATCCTGGGCAGGGGCCTACGAGCAGTACTTC. It encodes CASSLSWAGAYEQYF.